A single sample is the source of the 5 T cell receptor beta chains below, sequenced in a study of shared clonotypes between healthy human individuals (TCRdb year 2020). The protocol used for the library was the immunoSEQ multiplex PCR assay. TCRdb's version of the immuneACCESS table is confined to in-frame rearrangements and falls short of the full clone set. An unresolved V gene accounts for under half of the shortfall where checked; the remainder is of unknown origin. The sample table shows approximately 2.5 million clones, and more than 80% are seen once. The ten largest clones capture 0.11% to 0.15% of the sample. The sequenced sample consisted of naive CD4+ T cells sorted from blood. The cell subset or site label on this specimen signifies: CD45RA+ positively selected. These receptors were obtained from a young man in good health.

The V call is TRBV5-4, the J call TRBJ2-7, with a possible D match to TRBD2 (5 bases). The CDR3 covers 14 residues. The germline V gene has CDR1 SGHNT and CDR2 YYREEE (reference sequence). Trimming left V 3 bases short and J 0 bases short, with 10 bases between. In nucleotides, the CDR3 is TGTGCCAGCAGCTCGGACTTGAGCTCCTACGAGCAGTACTTC. Residues: CASSSDLSSYEQYF.

This chain joins TRBV9 and TRBJ2-1; TRBD1 aligns across 9 bases. With 0 bases clipped from V and 7 bases from J, the junction kept 5 bases outside the gene matches. From germline, CDR1 is SGDLS and CDR2 YYNGEE. This CDR3 is 15 amino acids long. The CDR3 region is CASSVAGQGRNEQFF. The CDR3, as DNA: TGTGCCAGCAGCGTAGCGGGACAGGGTCGGAATGAGCAGTTCTTC.

This clone was detected once. CDR3 coding DNA: TGCGCCAGCAGTGAGAGGGTAGCGGGAGACACCGGGGAGCTGTTTTTT. Translated, it gives CASSERVAGDTGELFF. The genes are TRBV10-1 and TRBJ2-2, with TRBD2 matching over 9 bases. V shed 2 bases and J 3 bases; nucleotides not matched to a gene: 4. Per germline, CDR1 WNHNN and CDR2 SYGVQD (reference sequence). This CDR3 has 16 amino acids.

As to this clone: Other DNA variants within this sample encode the same CDR3. The chain carries TRBV4-3 and TRBJ2-7; a possible D gene is TRBD1 (5 bases). Germline assignment: CDR1 LGHNA and CDR2 YSLEER. This CDR3 has 14 amino acids. Trimming removed 0 bases from V and 2 bases from J, with 8 bases in between. The CDR3, as DNA: TGCGCCAGCAGCCAAGAGGTGGGGCCCTACGAGCAGTACTTC. It encodes CASSQEVGPYEQYF.

V gene TRBV7-9 combines with J gene TRBJ2-7; TRBD1 or TRBD2 may be the D gene (6 bases each). CDR1 is SEHNR and CDR2 is FQNEAQ in the germline V gene (reference sequence). The V and J ends lost 7 bases and 5 bases respectively, with 15 bases between them. CDR3 length equals 13 residues. The CDR3 loop is CASTLGRGDEQYF. The CDR3 region has the DNA TGTGCCAGCACCCTCGGAAGGGGGGACGAGCAGTACTTC. Combining the CDR3 with reference TRBV7-9 and TRBJ2-7 gives the whole variable domain DTGVSQNPRHKITKRGQNVTFRCDPISEHNRLYWYRQTLGQGPEFLTYFQNEAQLEKSRLLSDRFSAERPKGSFSTLEIQRTEQGDSAMYLCASTLGRGDEQYFGPGTRLTVT.